Listed here is a single TCR beta chain. This clonotype was detected only a few times. Its specific antigen is unknown. No base-level quality is on record; no much larger clone is a single base apart. The library was produced with 5' RACE. Sequenced using an Illumina HiSeq 2500. A second PCR of about 7 to 12 cycles was run with a J-beta primer mix and a sample-barcoded 5' primer. A template-switch 5' adaptor carrying 12 random nucleotides introduced a unique molecular identifier onto each TCR beta cDNA molecule. Each sample yielded at least 2.5 million CDR3-containing paired-end reads. First-strand cDNA synthesis was performed from all RNA using the Mint cDNA synthesis kit, with priming by a TRBC-specific oligonucleotide. Following uracil-DNA glycosylase treatment, all cDNA underwent a first 18-cycle PCR with the universal primers M1SS and BC2_uni_R. The authors' pipeline ran thus. For normalization, 1 million high-quality reads were randomly selected from each sample, with every read carrying a distinct molecular identifier. Instead of being binned into consensus sequences, reads that shared molecular identifiers were thrown out. MiTCR, with a Q25 quality threshold and the strictest error-elimination algorithm, was used for CDR3 identification, clonotype clustering and error correction. A nonparametric unseen species model with Euler transformation was used to estimate a lower bound on total TCR beta diversity. The public sequencing data were trimmed at Q25 with fastp and processed into clonotypes with MiXCR by TCRdb, which kept only in-frame beta chains. When rows share a CDR3 protein, they turn into one entry using the most common DNA and genes. These V and J calls originate from TCRdb's pipeline instead of the authors' own analysis. The table for this sample lists 850,000 to 1,100,000 distinct CDR3 sequences; under 40% of them were counted only once. The ten largest clones capture about an eighth of the sample.

The entry originates in a study of blood T cells in healthy people across ages (dated by TCRdb to between 2015 and 2017). Broadly, across the study: Template switching captured roughly one uniquely barcoded TCR beta cDNA molecule per two T cells in model experiments. To avoid experimental bias, donors of different ages were spread randomly across the sequencing lanes. The study analyzed two additional independent replicas of 1 million unique cDNA reads from the same blood draw for two donors, one aged 18 to 30 and one aged 80 or older. The donors were split into four age groups: young (average around 15 years), middle-aged (39), aged (over 55) and long-lived (approximately 80). The study measured age-related changes in TCR beta repertoire diversity using deep sequencing normalized with unique cDNA molecular identifiers.

CDR1 and CDR2 are drawn from the germline V gene: MNHGY, SVAAGI. A distance of 9 bases separates the germline ends of V and J, which lose 7 bases and 7 bases respectively. From cysteine to phenylalanine, the CDR3 is 11 amino acids long. The retained sequence is limited to the CDR3, 33 bases, with the frame set at the first base. The paper as a whole reports these results and caveats: Compared with the aged group, more naive CD4+ T cells, fewer expanded clones and increased TCR diversity were shown by the long-lived group, suggesting age selection. Because profiling used bulk unsorted PBMCs, naive and antigen-experienced compartments could not be compared conclusively. Because donor CMV infection status was unknown, age-related changes in expanded clonotypes were potentially confounded. As age increased, observed TCR beta diversity per million T cells dropped in a roughly linear way, and a significant reduction was already evident by age around 41. Total diversity estimates from one million sequenced T cells were considered lower bounds and underestimates. Observed TCR beta diversity correlated strongly with the percentage of naive T cells measured by flow cytometry.

The donors were some 36 Caucasian individuals from Russia, aged roughly 6 to 95 years, who were systemically healthy. Roughly 9.5 milliliters of peripheral blood were drawn from each donor into EDTA-treated Vacutainer tubes. Ficoll-Paque density-gradient centrifugation was used to isolate PBMCs, with at least 6 million obtained per sample. Total RNA was extracted from PBMCs with Trizol reagent, with at least 6 micrograms obtained per sample. For every donor, an aliquot of PBMCs went through flow cytometry to measure the percentages of naive CD45RAhigh/CD27high T cells. Sequenced input: blood. This clonotype originated in a man in his late teens or twenties in good health. The sequence is built from TRBV6-9 and TRBJ2-3, with the D gene not confidently named. The DNA reads as follows: TGTGCCAGCACCCCGATACATACGCAGTATTTT. Translated, it reads CASTPIHTQYF.